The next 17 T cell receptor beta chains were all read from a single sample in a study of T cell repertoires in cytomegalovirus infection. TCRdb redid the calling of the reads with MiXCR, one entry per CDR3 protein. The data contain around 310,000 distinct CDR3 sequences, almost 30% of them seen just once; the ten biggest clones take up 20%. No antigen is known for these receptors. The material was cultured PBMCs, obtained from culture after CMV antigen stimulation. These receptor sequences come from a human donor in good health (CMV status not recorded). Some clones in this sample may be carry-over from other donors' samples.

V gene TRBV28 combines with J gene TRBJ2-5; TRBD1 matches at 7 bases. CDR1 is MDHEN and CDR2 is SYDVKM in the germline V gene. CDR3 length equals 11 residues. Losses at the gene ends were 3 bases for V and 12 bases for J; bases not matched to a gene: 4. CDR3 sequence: CASSLEGTEYF. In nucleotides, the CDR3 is TGTGCCAGCAGTTTGGAAGGGACAGAGTACTTC. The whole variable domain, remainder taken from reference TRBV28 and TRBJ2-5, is DVKVTQSSRYLVKRTGEKVFLECVQDMDHENMFWYRQDPGLGLRLIYFSYDVKMKEKGDIPEGYSVSREKKERFSLILESASTNQTSMYLCASSLEGTEYFGPGTRLLVL.

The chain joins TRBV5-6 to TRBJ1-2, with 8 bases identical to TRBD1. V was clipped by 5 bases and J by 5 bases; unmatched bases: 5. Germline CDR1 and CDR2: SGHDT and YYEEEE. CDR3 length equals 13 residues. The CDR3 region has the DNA TGTGCCAGCAGTGGTGACAGGGGTTATGGCTACACCTTC. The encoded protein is CASSGDRGYGYTF.

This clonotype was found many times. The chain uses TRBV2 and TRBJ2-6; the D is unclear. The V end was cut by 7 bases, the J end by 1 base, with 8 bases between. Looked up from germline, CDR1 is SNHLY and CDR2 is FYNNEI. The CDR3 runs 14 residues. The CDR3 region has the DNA TGTGCCAGCATGGAGAGTTCTGGGGCCAACGTCCTGACTTTC. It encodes CASMESSGANVLTF.

In nucleotides, the CDR3 is TGTGCCAGCCGAAGGACGAACACTGAAGCTTTCTTT. It translates to CASRRTNTEAFF. The V call is TRBV7-9, the J call TRBJ1-1; no clear D gene. CDR3 size: 12 residues. Germline V gene sequence: CDR1 SEHNR, CDR2 FQNEAQ (reference sequence). V gave up 8 bases and J gave up 1 base, with 8 bases separating them.

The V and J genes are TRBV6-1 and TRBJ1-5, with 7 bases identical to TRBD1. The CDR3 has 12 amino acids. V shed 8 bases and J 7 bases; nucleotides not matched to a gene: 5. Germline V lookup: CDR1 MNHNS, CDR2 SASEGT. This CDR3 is CASFSRGQPQHF. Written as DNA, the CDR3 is TGTGCCAGCTTCTCCAGGGGGCAGCCCCAGCATTTT.

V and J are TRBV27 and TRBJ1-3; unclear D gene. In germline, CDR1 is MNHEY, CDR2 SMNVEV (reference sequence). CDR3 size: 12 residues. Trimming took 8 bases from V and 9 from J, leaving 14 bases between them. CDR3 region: CASGRPEGTIYF. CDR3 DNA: TGTGCCAGCGGGCGCCCTGAGGGCACCATATATTTT.

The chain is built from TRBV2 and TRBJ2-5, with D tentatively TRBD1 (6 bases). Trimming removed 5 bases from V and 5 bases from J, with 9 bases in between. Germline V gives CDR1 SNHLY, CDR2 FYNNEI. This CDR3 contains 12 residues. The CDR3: CASSTQGETQYF. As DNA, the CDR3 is TGTGCCAGCAGTACTCAGGGGGAGACCCAGTACTTC. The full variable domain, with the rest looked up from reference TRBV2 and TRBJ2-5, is EPEVTQTPSHQVTQMGQEVILRCVPISNHLYFYWYRQILGQKVEFLVSFYNNEISEKSEIFDDQFSVERPDGSNFTLKIRSTKLEDSAMYFCASSTQGETQYFGPGTRLLVL.

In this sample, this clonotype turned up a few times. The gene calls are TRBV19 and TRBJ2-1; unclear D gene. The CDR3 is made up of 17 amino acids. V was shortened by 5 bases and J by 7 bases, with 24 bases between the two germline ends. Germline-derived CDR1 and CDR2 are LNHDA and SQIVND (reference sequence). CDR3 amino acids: CASSSPSPPRSPNEQFF. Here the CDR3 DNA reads TGTGCCAGTAGTTCCCCGAGTCCCCCGCGGAGCCCTAATGAGCAGTTCTTC.

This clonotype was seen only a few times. Written as DNA, the CDR3 is TGTGCCAGCAGCTCCGGACAGATTTCACCCCTCCACTTT. Amino acids: CASSSGQISPLHF. The chain employs TRBV7-9 and TRBJ1-6; D is perhaps TRBD1 (6 bases). From germline, CDR1 is SEHNR and CDR2 FQNEAQ (reference sequence). The CDR3 runs 13 residues. Trimming shortened V by 4 bases and J by 9 bases, and 10 bases separated the two germline ends.

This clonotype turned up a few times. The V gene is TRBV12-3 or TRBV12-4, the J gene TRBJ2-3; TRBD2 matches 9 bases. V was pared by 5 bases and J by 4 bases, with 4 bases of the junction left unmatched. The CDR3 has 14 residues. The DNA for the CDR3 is TGTGCCAGCAGTCTCAGCGGGGGGTCAGATACGCAGTATTTT. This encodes CASSLSGGSDTQYF.

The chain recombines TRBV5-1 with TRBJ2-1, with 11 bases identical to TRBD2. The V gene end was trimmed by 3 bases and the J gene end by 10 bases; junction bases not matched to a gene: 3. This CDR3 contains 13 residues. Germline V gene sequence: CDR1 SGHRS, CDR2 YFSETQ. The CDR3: CASSSGTSGEQFF. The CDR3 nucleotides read TGCGCCAGCAGCTCTGGGACTAGCGGAGAGCAGTTCTTC.

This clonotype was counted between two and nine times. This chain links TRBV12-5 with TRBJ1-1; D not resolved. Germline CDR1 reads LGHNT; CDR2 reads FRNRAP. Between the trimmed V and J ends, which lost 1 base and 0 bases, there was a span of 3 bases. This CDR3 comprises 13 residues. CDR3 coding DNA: TGTGCTAGTGGTTTGGGGTTGAACACTGAAGCTTTCTTT. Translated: CASGLGLNTEAFF.

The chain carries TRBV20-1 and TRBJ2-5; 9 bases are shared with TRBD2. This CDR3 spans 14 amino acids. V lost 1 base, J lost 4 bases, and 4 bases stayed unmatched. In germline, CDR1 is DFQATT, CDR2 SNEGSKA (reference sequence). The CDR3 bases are TGCAGTGCTAGAGGCGGGAGGGCAGCAGAGACCCAGTACTTC. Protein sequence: CSARGGRAAETQYF.

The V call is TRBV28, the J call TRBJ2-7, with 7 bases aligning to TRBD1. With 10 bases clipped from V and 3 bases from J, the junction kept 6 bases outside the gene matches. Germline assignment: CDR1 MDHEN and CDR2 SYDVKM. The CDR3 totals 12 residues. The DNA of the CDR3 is TGTGCCAAAGGGGACAGCCTCTACGAGCAGTACTTC. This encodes CAKGDSLYEQYF.

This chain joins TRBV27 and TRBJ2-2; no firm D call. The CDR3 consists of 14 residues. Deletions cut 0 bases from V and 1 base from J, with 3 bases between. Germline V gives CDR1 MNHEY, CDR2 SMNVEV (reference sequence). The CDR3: CASSLSRNTGELFF. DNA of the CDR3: TGTGCCAGCAGTTTATCTAGGAACACCGGGGAGCTGTTTTTT.

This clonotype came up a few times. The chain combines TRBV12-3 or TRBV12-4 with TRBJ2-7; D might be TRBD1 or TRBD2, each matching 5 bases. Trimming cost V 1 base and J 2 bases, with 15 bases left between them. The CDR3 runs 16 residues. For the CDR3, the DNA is TGTGCCAGCAGTTTAGTTGTGGGCCTGGGGGCCTACGAGCAGTACTTC. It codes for CASSLVVGLGAYEQYF.

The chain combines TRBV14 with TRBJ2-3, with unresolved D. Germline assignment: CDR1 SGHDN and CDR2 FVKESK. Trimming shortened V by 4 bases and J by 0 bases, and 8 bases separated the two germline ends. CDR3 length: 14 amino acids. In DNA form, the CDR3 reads TGTGCCAGCAGCCCCTACGGAAGCACAGATACGCAGTATTTT. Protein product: CASSPYGSTDTQYF.